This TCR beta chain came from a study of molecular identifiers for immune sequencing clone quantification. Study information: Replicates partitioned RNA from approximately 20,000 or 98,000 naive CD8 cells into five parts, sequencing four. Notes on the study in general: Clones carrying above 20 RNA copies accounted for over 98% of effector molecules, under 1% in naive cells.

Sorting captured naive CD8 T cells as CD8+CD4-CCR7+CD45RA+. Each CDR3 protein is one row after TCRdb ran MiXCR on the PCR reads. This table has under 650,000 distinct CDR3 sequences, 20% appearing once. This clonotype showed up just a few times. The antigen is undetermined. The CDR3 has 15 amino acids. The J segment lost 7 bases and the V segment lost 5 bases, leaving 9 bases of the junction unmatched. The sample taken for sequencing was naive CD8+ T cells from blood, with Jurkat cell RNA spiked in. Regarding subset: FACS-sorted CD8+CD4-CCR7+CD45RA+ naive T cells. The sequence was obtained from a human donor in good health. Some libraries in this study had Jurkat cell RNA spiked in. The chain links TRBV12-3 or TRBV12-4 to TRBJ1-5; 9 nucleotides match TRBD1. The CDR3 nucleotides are TGTGCCAGCAGTGCCTCCGGGACAGGGATGCAGCCCCAGCATTTT. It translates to CASSASGTGMQPQHF.